The source of this T cell receptor beta chain is a study of T cell changes during pregnancy in multiple sclerosis. The table came from immunoSEQ multiplex PCR; TCRdb's copy has only in-frame clones and leaves some out. The top ten hold around 2.7% of the sample, which has tens of thousands of clones, around 93% seen once. Germline CDR1 is SGHAT and CDR2 is FQNNGV. The CDR3 runs 15 residues. The ends lost 8 bases at V and 1 base at J; junction bases unmatched: 9. The sequence derives from a female donor in good health, enrolled as a control in a pregnancy study. The sequences come from peripheral blood, collected in the second trimester of pregnancy. The chain combines TRBV11-2 with TRBJ2-7; 9 positions agree with TRBD2. In DNA, the CDR3 is TGTGCCAGCCGGCGGGGGGGGACGGGTTCCTACGAGCAGTACTTC. It encodes CASRRGGTGSYEQYF.